The next 22 T cell receptor beta chains were all read from a single sample in a study of T cell changes during pregnancy in multiple sclerosis. Assay: immunoSEQ multiplex PCR; the TCRdb copy retains only in-frame clones and omits some. This table holds 50,000 to 75,000 clones, under 95% found once. The specimen comprised peripheral blood, sampled in the first trimester of pregnancy. These receptors were taken from a female donor in good health, enrolled as a control in a pregnancy study.

The gene calls are TRBV7-9 and TRBJ1-2; weak D call: TRBD1 (6 bases). V lost 5 bases and J lost 4, with 14 bases in between. In germline, CDR1 is SEHNR, CDR2 FQNEAQ (reference sequence). This CDR3 is 14 amino acids long. CDR3 nucleotides: TGTGCCAGCAGCCCCTCCGGACAGAGCTATGGCTACACCTTC. As protein: CASSPSGQSYGYTF.

Points on this clone: The junction differs from germline at one of its ends, possibly a read error. The chain joins TRBV5-8 to TRBJ1-1; unclear D gene. The germline gives CDR1 SGHTS, CDR2 YDEGEE. The CDR3 runs to 13 residues. In DNA form, the CDR3 reads TGTGCCAGCAGCCCGCGGGTGAAGACTGAAGCTTTCTTT. Protein product: CASSPRVKTEAFF.

This clone was counted once. The V and J genes are TRBV7-2 and TRBJ2-5; 8 positions agree with TRBD1. The V segment lost 1 base and the J segment 4 bases; nucleotides outside the gene matches: 8. The CDR3 extends over 16 amino acids. The germline V gene has CDR1 SGHTA and CDR2 FQGNSA. The CDR3 DNA follows: TGTGCCAGCAGCTTAGTCGCCGGCAGGGGGCGAGAGACCCAGTACTTC. Its translation: CASSLVAGRGRETQYF.

The chain uses TRBV30 and TRBJ2-5, with D perhaps TRBD2 (6 bases). Germline CDR1 GTSNPN, CDR2 SVGIG (reference sequence). Trimming took off 0 bases at V and 10 bases at J, with 12 bases between the two ends. There are 12 residues in the CDR3. The CDR3 coding sequence is TGTGCCTGGAGTGTACGCTGGGGACTCCAGTACTTC. Its translation: CAWSVRWGLQYF.

The genes are TRBV5-5 and TRBJ2-1; D gene unclear. The germline CDR1 and CDR2 sequences are SGHKS and YYEKEE (reference sequence). The V end was cut by 4 bases, the J end by 6 bases, with 11 bases between. This CDR3 spans 13 amino acids. For the CDR3, the DNA is TGTGCCAGCAGCCTCGCGGATGCCAATGAGCAGTTCTTC. Translating it yields CASSLADANEQFF.

The rearrangement joins TRBV5-4 to TRBJ1-2; 7 positions match TRBD1. Germline CDR1 is SGHNT and CDR2 is YYREEE (reference sequence). This CDR3 has 13 amino acids. The V segment lost 2 bases and the J segment 7 bases; nucleotides outside the gene matches: 5. CDR3 nucleotide sequence: TGTGCCAGCAGCTTACAGGGGTTGGGTGGCTACACCTTC. Translation: CASSLQGLGGYTF.

This chain connects TRBV7-3 to TRBJ2-3, with 8 bases identical to TRBD2. The CDR3 loop spans 17 amino acids. Germline trimming cut 5 bases from V and 1 base from J; bases unmatched to any gene: 11. CDR1 and CDR2 from the germline V gene are SGHTA and FQGTGA. CDR3 in DNA: TGTGCCAGCAGCCTGGATCCGACTAGCGAACGCACAGATACGCAGTATTTT. It yields the protein CASSLDPTSERTDTQYF.

V gene TRBV5-6 combines with J gene TRBJ2-7; possibly TRBD1 for D (5 bases). V lost 1 base and J 3 bases, leaving 11 bases between the germline ends. The CDR3 length is 14 residues. From germline, CDR1 is SGHDT and CDR2 YYEEEE. Here the CDR3 DNA reads TGTGCCAGCAGCTTGCTAGGGGCTCTCTACGAGCAGTACTTC. Protein: CASSLLGALYEQYF.

V gene TRBV28 combines with J gene TRBJ2-7; D not resolved. Trimming removed 5 bases from V and 5 bases from J, with 10 bases in between. The CDR3 has 12 amino acids. CDR1 is MDHEN and CDR2 is SYDVKM in the germline V gene. CDR3 DNA sequence: TGTGCCAGCAGTCTCCCCGCGGACGAGCAGTACTTC. It yields the protein CASSLPADEQYF.

This rearrangement joins TRBV19 to TRBJ2-7; 8 positions agree with TRBD2. Germline V gives CDR1 LNHDA, CDR2 SQIVND (reference sequence). The CDR3 covers 14 residues. With V trimmed by 5 bases and J by 7 bases, 10 bases remained unmatched. CDR3 in amino acids: CASSFGTSLPEQYF. The DNA for the CDR3 is TGTGCCAGTAGTTTCGGGACTAGTTTACCGGAGCAGTACTTC.

The chain links TRBV28 to TRBJ1-5; D uncertain. Germline lookup yields CDR1 MDHEN and CDR2 SYDVKM. CDR3 size: 14 residues. V gave up 3 bases and J gave up 7 bases, with 13 bases separating them. CDR3: CASSLRREYQPQHF. The CDR3 DNA sequence: TGTGCCAGCAGTTTGAGGAGGGAGTACCAGCCCCAGCATTTT.

This clone was recorded a few times. The chain has TRBV28 and TRBJ1-1; 7 nucleotides align to TRBD1. Germline lookup yields CDR1 MDHEN and CDR2 SYDVKM. V dropped 4 bases and J dropped 1; count of bases not matched to a gene: 6. This CDR3 contains 15 residues. The CDR3 sequence: CASSYPTGKNTEAFF. CDR3 in DNA: TGTGCCAGCAGTTACCCGACAGGGAAGAACACTGAAGCTTTCTTT.

V usage is TRBV4-2 and J usage is TRBJ2-1; 7 bases align to TRBD2. Trimming took 5 bases from V and 2 from J; bases not matched to a gene: 9. The CDR3 totals 16 residues. From germline, CDR1 is LGHNA and CDR2 YNFKEQ. The DNA of the CDR3 is TGTGCCAGCAGCATAAGCGAAGCGGGGACCTACAATGAGCAGTTCTTC. Translation gives CASSISEAGTYNEQFF.

This clone was detected only a few times. This chain links TRBV29-1 with TRBJ2-1; maybe TRBD1 (5 bases). The V end was cut by 6 bases, the J end by 4 bases, with 16 bases between. The CDR3 extends over 14 amino acids. From germline, CDR1 is SQVTM and CDR2 ANQGSEA. Here the CDR3 DNA reads TGCAGCGTGCTAAGTGACAGTCCTTACAATGAGCAGTTCTTC. Translation: CSVLSDSPYNEQFF.

CDR3 sequence: CASSLGLSEVYEQFF. CDR3 DNA sequence: TGTGCCAGCAGTTTAGGACTATCTGAGGTATATGAGCAGTTCTTC. The chain joins TRBV27 to TRBJ2-1; maybe TRBD2 (6 bases). CDR1 and CDR2 (germline): MNHEY, SMNVEV (reference sequence). V was clipped by 2 bases and J by 8 bases, with 16 bases between them. The CDR3 covers 15 residues.

The chain links TRBV13 to TRBJ1-3; D is unresolved. The V end lost 5 bases, the J end lost 0 bases, and 5 bases lay between the germline ends. The CDR3 is made up of 13 amino acids. Germline assignment: CDR1 PRHDT and CDR2 FYEKMQ (reference sequence). CDR3 amino acids: CASSLISGNTIYF. The CDR3, as DNA: TGTGCCAGCAGCCTTATCTCTGGAAACACCATATATTTT.

The chain carries TRBV30 and TRBJ2-7; 7 nucleotides line up with TRBD1. The V segment lost 2 bases and the J segment 0 bases; nucleotides outside the gene matches: 4. The CDR3 is made up of 14 amino acids. Germline V gives CDR1 GTSNPN, CDR2 SVGIG (reference sequence). As DNA, the CDR3 is TGTGCCTGGAGTCTGGGACAGAGCTCCTACGAGCAGTACTTC. Protein product: CAWSLGQSSYEQYF.

The chain uses TRBV27 and TRBJ2-3; 11 positions match TRBD1. This CDR3 has 15 amino acids. After removal of 5 bases from V and 6 bases from J, the junction contained 7 bases not matched to a gene. Germline loops: CDR1 MNHEY, CDR2 SMNVEV (reference sequence). The CDR3 protein is CASSMDRGRWDTQYF. Here the CDR3 DNA reads TGTGCCAGCAGTATGGACAGGGGGCGCTGGGATACGCAGTATTTT.

The gene calls are TRBV7-9 and TRBJ1-4; D gene unclear. V shed 5 bases and J shed 0 bases, with 7 bases lying between them. There are 14 residues in the CDR3. Germline V gives CDR1 SEHNR, CDR2 FQNEAQ (reference sequence). The CDR3 bases are TGTGCCAGCAGCCAGTTTGCAACTAATGAAAAACTGTTTTTT. It specifies CASSQFATNEKLFF.

The chain combines TRBV7-2 with TRBJ2-7; D not resolved. In germline, CDR1 is SGHTA, CDR2 FQGNSA. Trimming cost V 5 bases and J 3 bases, with 5 bases left between them. This CDR3 is 11 amino acids long. This CDR3 is CASSPHYEQYF. CDR3 DNA sequence: TGTGCCAGCAGCCCACACTACGAGCAGTACTTC.

V and J are TRBV2 and TRBJ2-3; the match to TRBD1 covers 8 bases. The V gene end was trimmed by 5 bases and the J gene end by 2 bases; junction bases not matched to a gene: 6. In germline, CDR1 is SNHLY, CDR2 FYNNEI. This CDR3 is 15 amino acids long. In nucleotides, the CDR3 is TGTGCCAGCAGTTTTGACAGGGGCTTCACAGATACGCAGTATTTT. This encodes CASSFDRGFTDTQYF. Looking up the rest from reference TRBV2 and TRBJ2-3 gives the full variable domain: EPEVTQTPSHQVTQMGQEVILRCVPISNHLYFYWYRQILGQKVEFLVSFYNNEISEKSEIFDDQFSVERPDGSNFTLKIRSTKLEDSAMYFCASSFDRGFTDTQYFGPGTRLTVL.

The V and J genes are TRBV2 and TRBJ2-5, with 11 positions matching TRBD1. Per the germline V gene, CDR1 is SNHLY and CDR2 is FYNNEI. The CDR3 has 16 amino acids. V lost 1 base to trimming and J lost 4 bases; unmatched junction nucleotides: 5. CDR3 amino acids: CASSEVGTGGGETQYF. The DNA of the CDR3 is TGTGCCAGCAGTGAAGTTGGGACAGGGGGAGGAGAGACCCAGTACTTC.